This T cell receptor beta chain appears in the sequencing data of a study of neurological immune-mediated disorders. Study findings and constraints: The absence of shared CDR3 amino acid sequences among expanded clones across subjects suggests private repertoires in all groups.

This clonotype was picked up many times. Its antigen is currently unknown. As for the cDNA, it was generated by 5'RACE with 10-nucleotide random UMIs. Each sequencing run yielded over 190 million TCR-beta sequences from 15-18 subjects. MiXCR was run by TCRdb on the 5' RACE reads, yielding one entry per CDR3 protein. The table lists more than 30,000 distinct CDR3 sequences, about 14% of them singletons. Time point specified: technical triplicate 2. The sorted libraries took about a million CD4+ or CD8+ T cells. Germline V lookup: CDR1 SGHRS, CDR2 YFSETQ. The CDR3 length is 15 residues. With 8 bases clipped from V and 9 bases from J, the junction kept 10 bases outside the gene matches.

The gene calls are TRBV5-1 and TRBJ2-1, with 14 bases fitting TRBD2. Sequenced material: CD4+ T cells from blood. This TCR came from a female donor with HTLV-1-associated myelopathy (HAM/TSP). CDR3 bases: TGCGCCAGTAGACTAGCGGGAGGGCCGAGGGGTGAGCAGTTCTTC. It yields the protein CASRLAGGPRGEQFF.